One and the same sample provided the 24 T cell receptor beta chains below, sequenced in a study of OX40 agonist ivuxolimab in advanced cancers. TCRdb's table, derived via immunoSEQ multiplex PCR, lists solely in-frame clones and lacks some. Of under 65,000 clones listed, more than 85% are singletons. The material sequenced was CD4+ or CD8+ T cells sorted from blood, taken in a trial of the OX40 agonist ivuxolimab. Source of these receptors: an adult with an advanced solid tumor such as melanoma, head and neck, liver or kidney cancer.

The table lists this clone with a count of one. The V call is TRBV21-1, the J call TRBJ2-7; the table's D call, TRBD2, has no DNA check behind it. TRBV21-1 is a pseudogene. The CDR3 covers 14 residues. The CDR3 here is CASRSRGSTYEQYF. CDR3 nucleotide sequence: TGTGCCAGCCGCAGTCGAGGCAGTACCTACGAGCAGTACTTC.

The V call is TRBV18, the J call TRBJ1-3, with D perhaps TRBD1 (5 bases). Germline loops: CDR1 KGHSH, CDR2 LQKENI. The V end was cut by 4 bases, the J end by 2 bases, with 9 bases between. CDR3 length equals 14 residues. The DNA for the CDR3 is TGTGCCAGCTCACTCGGGACTCCTGGAAACACCATATATTTT. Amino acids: CASSLGTPGNTIYF.

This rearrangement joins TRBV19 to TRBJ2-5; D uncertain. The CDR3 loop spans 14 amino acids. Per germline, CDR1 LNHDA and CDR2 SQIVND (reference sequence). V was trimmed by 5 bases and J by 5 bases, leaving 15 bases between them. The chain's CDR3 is CASSHGPTSETQYF. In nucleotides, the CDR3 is TGTGCCAGTAGTCATGGACCCACGTCTGAGACCCAGTACTTC.

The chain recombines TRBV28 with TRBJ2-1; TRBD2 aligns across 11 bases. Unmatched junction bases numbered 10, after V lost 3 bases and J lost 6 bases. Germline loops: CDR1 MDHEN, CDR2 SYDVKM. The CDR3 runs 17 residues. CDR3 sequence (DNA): TGTGCCAGCAGTTTTCCCTATAGCGGGAGGGGTTCCAATGAGCAGTTCTTC. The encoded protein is CASSFPYSGRGSNEQFF.

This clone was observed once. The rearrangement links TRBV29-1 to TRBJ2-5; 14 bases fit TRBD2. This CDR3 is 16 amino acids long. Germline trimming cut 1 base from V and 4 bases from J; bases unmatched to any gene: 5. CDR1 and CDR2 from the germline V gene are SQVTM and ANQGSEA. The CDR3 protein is CSVEVPGTSGRETQYF. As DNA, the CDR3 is TGCAGCGTTGAAGTCCCCGGGACTAGCGGGAGAGAGACCCAGTACTTC.

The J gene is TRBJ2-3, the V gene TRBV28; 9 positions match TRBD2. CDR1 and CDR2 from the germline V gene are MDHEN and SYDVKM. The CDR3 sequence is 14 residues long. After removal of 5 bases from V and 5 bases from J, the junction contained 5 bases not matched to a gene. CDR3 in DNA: TGTGCCAGCAGTCCCCTGCGGGGGGGAGATACGCAGTATTTT. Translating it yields CASSPLRGGDTQYF.

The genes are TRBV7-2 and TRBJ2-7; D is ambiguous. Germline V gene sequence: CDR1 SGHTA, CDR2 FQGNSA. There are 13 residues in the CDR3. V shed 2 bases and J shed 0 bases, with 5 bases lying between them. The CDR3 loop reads CASSLSISYEQYF. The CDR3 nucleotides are TGTGCCAGCAGCTTATCTATCTCCTACGAGCAGTACTTC.

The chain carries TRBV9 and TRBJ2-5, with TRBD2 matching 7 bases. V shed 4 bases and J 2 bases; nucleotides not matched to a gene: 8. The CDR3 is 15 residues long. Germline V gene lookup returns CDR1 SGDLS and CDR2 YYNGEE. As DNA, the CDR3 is TGTGCCAGCAGCCCCGGGACTACCGCACAAGAGACCCAGTACTTC. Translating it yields CASSPGTTAQETQYF.

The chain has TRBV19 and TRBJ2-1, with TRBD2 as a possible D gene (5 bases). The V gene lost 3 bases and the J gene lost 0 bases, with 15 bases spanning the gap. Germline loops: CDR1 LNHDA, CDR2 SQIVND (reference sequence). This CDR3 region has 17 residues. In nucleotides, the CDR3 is TGTGCCAGTAGTATCTCCGGGTTCGGGATCTCCTACAATGAGCAGTTCTTC. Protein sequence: CASSISGFGISYNEQFF.

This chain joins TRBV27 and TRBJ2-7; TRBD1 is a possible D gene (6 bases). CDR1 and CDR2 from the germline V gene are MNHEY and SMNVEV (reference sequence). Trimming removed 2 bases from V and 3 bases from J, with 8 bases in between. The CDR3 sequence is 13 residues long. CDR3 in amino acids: CASSLAGDYEQYF. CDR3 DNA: TGTGCCAGCAGTTTAGCAGGGGACTACGAGCAGTACTTC.

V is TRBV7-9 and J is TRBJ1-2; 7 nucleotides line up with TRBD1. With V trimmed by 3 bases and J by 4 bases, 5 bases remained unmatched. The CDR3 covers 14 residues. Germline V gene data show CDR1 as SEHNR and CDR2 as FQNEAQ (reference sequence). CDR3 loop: CASSFPGTAYGYTF. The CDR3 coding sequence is TGTGCCAGCAGCTTTCCCGGGACAGCCTATGGCTACACCTTC.

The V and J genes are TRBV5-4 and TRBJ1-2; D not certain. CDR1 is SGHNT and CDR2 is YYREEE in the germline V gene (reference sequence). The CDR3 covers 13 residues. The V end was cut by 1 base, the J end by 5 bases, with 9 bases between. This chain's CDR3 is CASSLIGSYGYTF. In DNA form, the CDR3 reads TGTGCCAGCAGCTTGATAGGGAGTTATGGCTACACCTTC.

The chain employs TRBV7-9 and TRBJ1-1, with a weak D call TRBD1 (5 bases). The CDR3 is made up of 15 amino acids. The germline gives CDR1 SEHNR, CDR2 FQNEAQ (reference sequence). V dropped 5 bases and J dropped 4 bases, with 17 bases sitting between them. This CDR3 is CASSPSKGTATEAFF. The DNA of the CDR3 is TGTGCCAGCAGCCCAAGCAAGGGGACGGCCACTGAAGCTTTCTTT.

Written as DNA, the CDR3 is TGTGCCAGCAGCTTAGTGGGGGGCGCATCCTACGAGCAGTACTTC. This sequence encodes CASSLVGGASYEQYF. The J gene is TRBJ2-7, the V gene TRBV7-2; tentatively, D is TRBD1 or TRBD2 (6 bases each). Trimming took off 1 base at V and 1 base at J, with 11 bases between the two ends. The CDR3 consists of 15 residues. Germline lookup yields CDR1 SGHTA and CDR2 FQGNSA.

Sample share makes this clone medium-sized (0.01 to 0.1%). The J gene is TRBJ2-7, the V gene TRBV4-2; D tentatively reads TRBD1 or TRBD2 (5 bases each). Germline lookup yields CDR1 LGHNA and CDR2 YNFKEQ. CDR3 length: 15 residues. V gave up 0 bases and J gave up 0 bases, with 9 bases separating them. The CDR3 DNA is TGTGCCAGCAGCCAAGATGCAGGGAGCTCCTACGAGCAGTACTTC. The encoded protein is CASSQDAGSSYEQYF.

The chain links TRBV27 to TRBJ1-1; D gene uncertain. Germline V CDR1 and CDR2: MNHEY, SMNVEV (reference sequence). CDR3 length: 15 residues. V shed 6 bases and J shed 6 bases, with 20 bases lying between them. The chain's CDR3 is CASSPTPRMRSEAFF. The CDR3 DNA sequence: TGTGCCAGCAGCCCGACCCCTCGGATGAGGTCTGAAGCTTTCTTT.

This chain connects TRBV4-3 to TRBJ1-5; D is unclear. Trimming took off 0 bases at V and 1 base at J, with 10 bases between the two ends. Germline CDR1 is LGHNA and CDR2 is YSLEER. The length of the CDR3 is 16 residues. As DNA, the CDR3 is TGCGCCAGCAGCCAAGATATAGGAGGGAGCAATCAGCCCCAGCATTTT. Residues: CASSQDIGGSNQPQHF.

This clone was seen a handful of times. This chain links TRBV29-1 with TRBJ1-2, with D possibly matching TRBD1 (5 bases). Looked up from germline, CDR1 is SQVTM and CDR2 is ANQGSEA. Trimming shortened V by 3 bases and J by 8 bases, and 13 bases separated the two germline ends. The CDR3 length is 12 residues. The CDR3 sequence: CSVEGLVKGYTF. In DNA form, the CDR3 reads TGCAGCGTTGAGGGGCTCGTTAAAGGCTACACCTTC.

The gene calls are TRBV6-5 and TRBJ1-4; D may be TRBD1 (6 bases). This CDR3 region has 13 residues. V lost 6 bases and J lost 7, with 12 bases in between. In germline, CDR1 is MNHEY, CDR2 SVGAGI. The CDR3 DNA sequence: TGTGCCAGCAGCCAGGGGTGGGGTGAAAAACTGTTTTTT. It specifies CASSQGWGEKLFF.

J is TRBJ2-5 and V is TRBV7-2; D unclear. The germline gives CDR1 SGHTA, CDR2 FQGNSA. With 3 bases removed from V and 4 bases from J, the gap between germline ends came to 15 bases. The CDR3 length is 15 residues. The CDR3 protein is CASSFMSAFIETQYF. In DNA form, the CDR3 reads TGTGCCAGCAGCTTTATGTCAGCCTTCATAGAGACCCAGTACTTC.

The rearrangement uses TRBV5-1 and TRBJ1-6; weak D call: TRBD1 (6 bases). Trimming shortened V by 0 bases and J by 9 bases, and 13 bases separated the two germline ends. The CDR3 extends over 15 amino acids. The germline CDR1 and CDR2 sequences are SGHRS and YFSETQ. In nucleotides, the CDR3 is TGCGCCAGCAGCTTGGCCGGACAGTGGGGTTCACCCCTCCACTTT. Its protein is CASSLAGQWGSPLHF.

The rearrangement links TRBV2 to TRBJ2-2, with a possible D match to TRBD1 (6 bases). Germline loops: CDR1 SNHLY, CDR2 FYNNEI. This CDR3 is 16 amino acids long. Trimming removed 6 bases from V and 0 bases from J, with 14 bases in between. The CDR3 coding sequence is TGTGCCAGCAGGGGCTACAGGGACACGAACACCGGGGAGCTGTTTTTT. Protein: CASRGYRDTNTGELFF.

CDR3 amino acids: CASSEGLALYNEQFF. The DNA of the CDR3 is TGTGCCAGCAGCGAGGGACTAGCGTTGTACAATGAGCAGTTCTTC. The chain has TRBV7-9 and TRBJ2-1; 10 nucleotides align to TRBD2. The V and J ends lost 5 bases and 4 bases, in that order; junction bases with no gene match: 5. The CDR3 covers 15 residues. Germline V lookup: CDR1 SEHNR, CDR2 FQNEAQ (reference sequence).

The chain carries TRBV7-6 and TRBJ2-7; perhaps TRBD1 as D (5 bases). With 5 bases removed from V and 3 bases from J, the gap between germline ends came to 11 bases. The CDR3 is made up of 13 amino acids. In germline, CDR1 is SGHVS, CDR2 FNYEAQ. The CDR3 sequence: CASSPGNFYEQYF. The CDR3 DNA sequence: TGTGCCAGCAGCCCAGGGAATTTCTACGAGCAGTACTTC.